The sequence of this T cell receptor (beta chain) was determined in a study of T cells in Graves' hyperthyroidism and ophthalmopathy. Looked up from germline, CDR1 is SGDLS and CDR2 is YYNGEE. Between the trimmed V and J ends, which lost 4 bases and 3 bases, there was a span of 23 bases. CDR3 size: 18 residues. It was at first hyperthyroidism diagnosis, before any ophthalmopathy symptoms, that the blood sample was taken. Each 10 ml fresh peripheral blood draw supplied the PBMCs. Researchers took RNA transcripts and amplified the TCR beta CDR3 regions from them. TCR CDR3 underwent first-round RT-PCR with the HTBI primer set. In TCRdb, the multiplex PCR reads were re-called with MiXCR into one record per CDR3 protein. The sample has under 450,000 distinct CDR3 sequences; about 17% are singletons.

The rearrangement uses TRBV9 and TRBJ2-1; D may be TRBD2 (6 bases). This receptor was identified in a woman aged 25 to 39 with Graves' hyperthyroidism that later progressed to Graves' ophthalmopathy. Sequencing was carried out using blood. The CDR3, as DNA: TGTGCCAGCAGCCAAAAGGCGGGAATAAGGGCGGGCTACAATGAGCAGTTCTTC. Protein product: CASSQKAGIRAGYNEQFF.